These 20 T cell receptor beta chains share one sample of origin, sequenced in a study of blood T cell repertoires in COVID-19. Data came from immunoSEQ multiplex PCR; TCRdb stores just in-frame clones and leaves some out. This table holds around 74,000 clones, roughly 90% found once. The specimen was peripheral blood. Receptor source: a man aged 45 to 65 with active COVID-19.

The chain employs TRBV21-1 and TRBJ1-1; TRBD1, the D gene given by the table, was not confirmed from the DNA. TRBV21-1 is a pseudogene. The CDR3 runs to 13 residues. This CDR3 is CASPGHENTEAFF. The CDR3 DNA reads TGTGCCAGCCCCGGACACGAGAACACTGAAGCTTTCTTT.

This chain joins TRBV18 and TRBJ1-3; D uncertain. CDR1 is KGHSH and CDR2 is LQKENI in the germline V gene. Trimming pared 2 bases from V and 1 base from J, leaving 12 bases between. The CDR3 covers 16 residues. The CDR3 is CASSPTGVLSGNTIYF. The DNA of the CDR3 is TGTGCCAGCTCACCAACCGGGGTGTTGTCTGGAAACACCATATATTTT.

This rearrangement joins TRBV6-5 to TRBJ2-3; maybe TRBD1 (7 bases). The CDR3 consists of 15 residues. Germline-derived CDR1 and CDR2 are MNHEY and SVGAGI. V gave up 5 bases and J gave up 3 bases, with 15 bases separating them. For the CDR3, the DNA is TGTGCCAGCAGTAGGACGACAGGGAGGACAGATACGCAGTATTTT. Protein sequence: CASSRTTGRTDTQYF.

DNA for the CDR3: TGTGCCAGCAGCTTGGCGTTGGGCAGACAAGAGACCCAGTACTTC. This translates into CASSLALGRQETQYF. The V call is TRBV5-8, the J call TRBJ2-5; D not resolved. Germline V gene sequence: CDR1 SGHTS, CDR2 YDEGEE. Trimming shortened V by 0 bases and J by 2 bases, and 11 bases separated the two germline ends. This CDR3 is 15 amino acids long.

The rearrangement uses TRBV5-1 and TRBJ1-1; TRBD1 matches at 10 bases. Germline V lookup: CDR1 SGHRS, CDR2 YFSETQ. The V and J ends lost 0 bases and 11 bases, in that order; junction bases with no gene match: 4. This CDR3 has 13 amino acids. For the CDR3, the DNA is TGCGCCAGCAGCTTGGGGACAGGGGGACCGGCTTTCTTT. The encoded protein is CASSLGTGGPAFF.

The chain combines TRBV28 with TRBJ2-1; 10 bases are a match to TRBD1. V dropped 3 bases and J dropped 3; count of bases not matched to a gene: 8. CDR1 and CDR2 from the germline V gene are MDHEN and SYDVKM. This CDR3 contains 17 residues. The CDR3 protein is CASSFYQRDRGYNEQFF. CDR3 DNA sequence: TGTGCCAGCAGTTTCTACCAGAGGGACAGGGGCTACAATGAGCAGTTCTTC.

The CDR3 DNA is TGTGCCATCGGAGGTTACAGTACGGTCGGCGAGCAGTACTTC. Its protein product is CAIGGYSTVGEQYF. J is TRBJ2-7 and V is TRBV10-3; possible D gene TRBD2, 5 bases. The CDR3 extends over 14 amino acids. The V and J ends lost 8 bases and 6 bases respectively, with 20 bases between them. Germline V gene sequence: CDR1 ENHRY, CDR2 SYGVKD.

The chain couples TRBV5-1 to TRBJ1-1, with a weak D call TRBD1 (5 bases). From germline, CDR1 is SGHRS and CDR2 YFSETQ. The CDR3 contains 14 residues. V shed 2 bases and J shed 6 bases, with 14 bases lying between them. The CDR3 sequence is CASSLGGTSSEAFF. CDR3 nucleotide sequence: TGCGCCAGCAGCTTAGGCGGGACCAGCTCTGAAGCTTTCTTT.

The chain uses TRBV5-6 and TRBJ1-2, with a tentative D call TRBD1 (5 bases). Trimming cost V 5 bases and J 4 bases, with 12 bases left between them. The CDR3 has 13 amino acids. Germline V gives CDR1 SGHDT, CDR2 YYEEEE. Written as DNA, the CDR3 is TGTGCCAGCAGTCCTGACAGACCCTATGGCTACACCTTC. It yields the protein CASSPDRPYGYTF.

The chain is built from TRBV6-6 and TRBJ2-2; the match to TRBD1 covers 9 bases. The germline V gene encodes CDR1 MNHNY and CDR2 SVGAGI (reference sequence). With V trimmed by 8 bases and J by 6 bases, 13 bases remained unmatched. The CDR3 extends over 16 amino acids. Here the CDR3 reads CASFNAQGAGAGELFF. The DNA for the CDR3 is TGTGCCAGCTTCAATGCACAGGGGGCGGGTGCCGGGGAGCTGTTTTTT.

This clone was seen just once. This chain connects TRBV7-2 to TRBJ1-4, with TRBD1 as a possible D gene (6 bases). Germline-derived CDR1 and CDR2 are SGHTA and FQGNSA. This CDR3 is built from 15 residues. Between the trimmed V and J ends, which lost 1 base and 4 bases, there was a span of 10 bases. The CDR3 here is CASSLVRQDNEKLFF. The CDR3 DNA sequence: TGTGCCAGCAGCTTAGTGAGACAGGATAATGAAAAACTGTTTTTT.

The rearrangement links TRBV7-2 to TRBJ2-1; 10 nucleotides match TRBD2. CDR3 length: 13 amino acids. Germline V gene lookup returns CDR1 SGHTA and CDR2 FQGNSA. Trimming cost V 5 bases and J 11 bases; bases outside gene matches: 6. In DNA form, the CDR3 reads TGTGCCAGCAGCCGGAATAGCGGGGGGAAGCAGTTCTTC. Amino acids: CASSRNSGGKQFF. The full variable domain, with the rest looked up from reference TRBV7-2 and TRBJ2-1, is GAGVSQSPSNKVTEKGKDVELRCDPISGHTALYWYRQSLGQGLEFLIYFQGNSAPDKSGLPSDRFSAERTGGSVSTLTIQRTQQEDSAVYLCASSRNSGGKQFFGPGTRLTVL.

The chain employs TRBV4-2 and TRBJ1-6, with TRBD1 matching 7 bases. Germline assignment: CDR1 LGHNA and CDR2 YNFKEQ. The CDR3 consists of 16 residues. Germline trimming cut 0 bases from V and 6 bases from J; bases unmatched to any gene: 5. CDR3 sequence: CASSQDTGASNSPLHF. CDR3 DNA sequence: TGTGCCAGCAGCCAAGACACAGGGGCCTCTAATTCACCCCTCCACTTT.

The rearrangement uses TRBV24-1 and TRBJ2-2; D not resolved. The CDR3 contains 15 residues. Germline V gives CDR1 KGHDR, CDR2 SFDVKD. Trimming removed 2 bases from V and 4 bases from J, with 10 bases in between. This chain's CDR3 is CATSDWPTGTGELFF. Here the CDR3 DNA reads TGTGCCACCAGTGATTGGCCCACGGGCACCGGGGAGCTGTTTTTT.

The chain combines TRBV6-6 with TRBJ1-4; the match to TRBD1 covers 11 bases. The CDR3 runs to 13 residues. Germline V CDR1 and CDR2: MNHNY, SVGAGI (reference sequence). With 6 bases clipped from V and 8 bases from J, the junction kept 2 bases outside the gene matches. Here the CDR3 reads CASRGQGEEKLFF. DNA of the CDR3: TGTGCCAGCAGGGGACAGGGGGAAGAAAAACTGTTTTTT.

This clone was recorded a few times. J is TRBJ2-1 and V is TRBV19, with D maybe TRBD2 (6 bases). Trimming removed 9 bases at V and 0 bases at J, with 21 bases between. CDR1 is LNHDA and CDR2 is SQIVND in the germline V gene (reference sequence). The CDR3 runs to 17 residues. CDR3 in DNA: TGTGCCAGCCGAGCAGGAGGGAGAGCGAGCTCCTACAATGAGCAGTTCTTC. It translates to CASRAGGRASSYNEQFF.

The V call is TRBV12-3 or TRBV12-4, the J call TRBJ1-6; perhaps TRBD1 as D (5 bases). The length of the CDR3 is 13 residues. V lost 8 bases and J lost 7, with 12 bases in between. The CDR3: CASWEGLNSPLHF. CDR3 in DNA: TGTGCCAGCTGGGAGGGACTGAATTCACCCCTCCACTTT.

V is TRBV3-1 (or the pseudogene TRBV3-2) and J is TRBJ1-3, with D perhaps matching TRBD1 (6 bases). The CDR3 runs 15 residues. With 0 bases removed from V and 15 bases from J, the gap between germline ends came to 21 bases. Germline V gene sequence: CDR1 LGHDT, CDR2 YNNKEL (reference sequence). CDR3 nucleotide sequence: TGTGCCAGCAGCCAAGAGAGGATACAGGGCCCTAAGAAATATTTT. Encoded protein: CASSQERIQGPKKYF.

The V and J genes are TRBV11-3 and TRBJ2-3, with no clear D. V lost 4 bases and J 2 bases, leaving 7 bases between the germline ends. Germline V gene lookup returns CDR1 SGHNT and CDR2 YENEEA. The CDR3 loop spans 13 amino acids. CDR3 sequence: CASSSAYTDTQYF. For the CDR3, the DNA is TGTGCCAGCAGCTCCGCCTACACAGATACGCAGTATTTT.

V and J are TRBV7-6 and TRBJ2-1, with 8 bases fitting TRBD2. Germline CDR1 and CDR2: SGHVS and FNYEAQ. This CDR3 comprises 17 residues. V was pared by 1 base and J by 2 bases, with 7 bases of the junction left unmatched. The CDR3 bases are TGTGCCAGCAGCTTAGGTTTCGGGGGGGAAACCTACAATGAGCAGTTCTTC. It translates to CASSLGFGGETYNEQFF.